This TCR beta chain was captured by sequencing in a study of blood T cell repertoires in COVID-19. Repertoires were generated with immunoSEQ multiplex PCR, while TCRdb's copy carries only in-frame clones and drops some. The sample includes under 500,000 clones, over 75% of them seen just once. Germline CDR1 MDHEN, CDR2 SYDVKM. Trimming stripped 8 bases from V and 1 base from J, with 9 bases between. The CDR3 is 14 residues long. This TCR was sampled from a young man who had recovered from COVID-19. The specimen sequenced was PBMCs or T cells enriched from blood (not recorded which). The J gene is TRBJ1-6, the V gene TRBV28; no clear D gene. The CDR3 loop reads CASADGSYNSPLHF. The CDR3 bases are TGTGCCAGCGCAGATGGTTCCTATAATTCACCCCTCCACTTT. The full variable domain, rest sourced from reference TRBV28 and TRBJ1-6, is DVKVTQSSRYLVKRTGEKVFLECVQDMDHENMFWYRQDPGLGLRLIYFSYDVKMKEKGDIPEGYSVSREKKERFSLILESASTNQTSMYLCASADGSYNSPLHFGNGTRLTVT.